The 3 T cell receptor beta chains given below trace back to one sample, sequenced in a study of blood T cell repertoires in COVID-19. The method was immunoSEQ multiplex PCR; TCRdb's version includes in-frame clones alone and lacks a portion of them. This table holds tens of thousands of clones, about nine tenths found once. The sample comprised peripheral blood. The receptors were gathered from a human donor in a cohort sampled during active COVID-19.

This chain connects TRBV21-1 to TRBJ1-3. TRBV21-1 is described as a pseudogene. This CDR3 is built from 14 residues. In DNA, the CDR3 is TGTGCCAGCACCCCCCGAGGGAACGGAAACACCATATATTTT. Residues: CASTPRGNGNTIYF.

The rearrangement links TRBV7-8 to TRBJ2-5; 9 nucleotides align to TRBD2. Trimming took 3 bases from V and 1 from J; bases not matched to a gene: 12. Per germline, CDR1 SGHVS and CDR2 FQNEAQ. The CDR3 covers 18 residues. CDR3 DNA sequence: TGTGCCAGCAGCTTCCGCCAAGGGCGGGAGGGGCCCCAAGAGACCCAGTACTTC. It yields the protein CASSFRQGREGPQETQYF.

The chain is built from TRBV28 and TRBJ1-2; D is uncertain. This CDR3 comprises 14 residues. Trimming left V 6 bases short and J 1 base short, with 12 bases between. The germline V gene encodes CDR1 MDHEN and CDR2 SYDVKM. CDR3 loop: CASRTGSFNYGYTF. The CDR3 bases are TGTGCCAGCAGAACGGGTTCATTTAACTATGGCTACACCTTC.